The 13 T cell receptor beta chains in this list originate from one sample, sequenced in a study of OX40 agonist ivuxolimab in advanced cancers. Measured with immunoSEQ multiplex PCR; TCRdb has only the in-frame clones, and not every one. The sample has around 39,000 clones; 65% to 80% are singletons. The input for sequencing was CD4+ or CD8+ T cells sorted from blood, taken in a trial of the OX40 agonist ivuxolimab. The receptor source for this set is an adult with an advanced solid tumor such as melanoma, head and neck, liver or kidney cancer.

The chain recombines TRBV2 with TRBJ2-3; 8 bases are shared with TRBD2. The CDR3 is made up of 15 amino acids. Germline V gives CDR1 SNHLY, CDR2 FYNNEI. Trimming at V came to 6 bases and at J to 2 bases, leaving 7 bases not matched to a gene. CDR3 nucleotides: TGTGCCAGCAGAGTGGAGCGGGGGCCCACAGATACGCAGTATTTT. The encoded protein is CASRVERGPTDTQYF. Full variable domain (missing parts from reference TRBV2 and TRBJ2-3): EPEVTQTPSHQVTQMGQEVILRCVPISNHLYFYWYRQILGQKVEFLVSFYNNEISEKSEIFDDQFSVERPDGSNFTLKIRSTKLEDSAMYFCASRVERGPTDTQYFGPGTRLTVL.

The V and J genes are TRBV5-1 and TRBJ1-1, with a possible D match to TRBD1 (6 bases). The V and J ends lost 0 bases and 3 bases respectively, with 9 bases between them. The CDR3 contains 14 residues. Germline CDR1 reads SGHRS; CDR2 reads YFSETQ. The CDR3 DNA follows: TGCGCCAGCAGCTTGGATACAGGGTACACTGAAGCTTTCTTT. Translation gives CASSLDTGYTEAFF.

The chain employs TRBV5-1 and TRBJ2-6; weak D call: TRBD1 (5 bases). Per germline, CDR1 SGHRS and CDR2 YFSETQ. This CDR3 is built from 16 residues. V lost 7 bases and J lost 2, with 16 bases in between. The DNA of the CDR3 is TGCGCCAGCTCGCAGGGTTTTGGTACTGGGGCCAACGTCCTGACTTTC. Translating gives CASSQGFGTGANVLTF.

The chain carries TRBV16 and TRBJ1-1; D call uncertain. Germline values: CDR1 KGHSY, CDR2 FQNENV. Deletions cut 4 bases from V and 8 bases from J, with 11 bases between. The CDR3 has 12 residues. In nucleotides, the CDR3 is TGTGCCAGCAGCCGTAGATCCTCCGAAGCTTTCTTT. Translation: CASSRRSSEAFF.

The rearrangement uses TRBV5-6 and TRBJ1-6; tentative D call: TRBD1 (5 bases). Germline CDR1 is SGHDT and CDR2 is YYEEEE. The CDR3 loop spans 14 amino acids. Trimming removed 4 bases from V and 9 bases from J, with 14 bases in between. CDR3 DNA: TGTGCCAGCAGCCTCCGGGACGTAGGTTCACCCCTCCACTTT. The encoded protein is CASSLRDVGSPLHF. Full variable domain (remainder filled in from reference TRBV5-6 and TRBJ1-6): DAGVTQSPTHLIKTRGQQVTLRCSPKSGHDTVSWYQQALGQGPQFIFQYYEEEERQRGNFPDRFSGHQFPNYSSELNVNALLLGDSALYLCASSLRDVGSPLHFGNGTRLTVT.

This clone was seen a few times. The rearrangement links TRBV18 to TRBJ1-6, with 7 bases that match TRBD1. There are 14 residues in the CDR3. Germline CDR1 KGHSH, CDR2 LQKENI. Germline trimming cut 3 bases from V and 9 bases from J; bases unmatched to any gene: 5. The CDR3 loop reads CASSPDRAISPLHF. CDR3 sequence (DNA): TGTGCCAGCTCACCCGACAGGGCTATTTCACCCCTCCACTTT.

The chain couples TRBV6-1 to TRBJ1-5; D is undetermined. The germline V gene encodes CDR1 MNHNS and CDR2 SASEGT. The CDR3 loop spans 14 amino acids. V lost 2 bases and J lost 5, with 10 bases in between. CDR3 DNA: TGTGCCAGCAGTGAACTGTCAGTGGATCAGCCCCAGCATTTT. Translation: CASSELSVDQPQHF.

The chain recombines TRBV15 with TRBJ2-1; 7 positions agree with TRBD1. Germline V gene sequence: CDR1 LNHNV, CDR2 YYDKDF (reference sequence). J gave up 8 bases and V 3 bases, and 7 bases lay outside the gene matches. The CDR3 has 14 amino acids. CDR3 residues: CATSSLLGGHEQFF. In DNA form, the CDR3 reads TGTGCCACCAGCAGCCTCCTAGGGGGCCATGAGCAGTTCTTC.

The genes are TRBV9 and TRBJ1-2, with a weak D call TRBD1 (5 bases). This CDR3 has 17 amino acids. Germline V gene sequence: CDR1 SGDLS, CDR2 YYNGEE. Deletions cut 1 base from V and 1 base from J, with 17 bases between. CDR3 loop: CASSVTPGLGVNYGYTF. The CDR3 nucleotides are TGTGCCAGCAGCGTAACGCCAGGGCTGGGGGTTAACTATGGCTACACCTTC. Looking up the rest from reference TRBV9 and TRBJ1-2 gives the full variable domain: DSGVTQTPKHLITATGQRVTLRCSPRSGDLSVYWYQQSLDQGLQFLIQYYNGEERAKGNILERFSAQQFPDLHSELNLSSLELGDSALYFCASSVTPGLGVNYGYTFGSGTRLTVV.

The J gene is TRBJ2-7, the V gene TRBV5-4; D not resolved. The V gene lost 0 bases and the J gene lost 0 bases, with 10 bases spanning the gap. The CDR3 totals 15 residues. In germline, CDR1 is SGHNT, CDR2 YYREEE (reference sequence). The CDR3 reads CASSLVGRNSYEQYF. The DNA for the CDR3 is TGTGCCAGCAGCTTGGTTGGTCGGAACTCCTACGAGCAGTACTTC.

V and J are TRBV7-6 and TRBJ2-5, with TRBD1 matching over 12 bases. J was trimmed by 4 bases and V by 5 bases; bases with no gene match: 5. This CDR3 comprises 15 residues. Per the germline V gene, CDR1 is SGHVS and CDR2 is FNYEAQ. CDR3 DNA: TGTGCCAGCAGCCATCCGGGACAGGGGGCAGAGACCCAGTACTTC. Protein: CASSHPGQGAETQYF.

The gene calls are TRBV6-5 and TRBJ2-5; the D is unclear. The closer fit of TRBJ2-7 to the DNA end suggests the J call may be wrong. This CDR3 has 11 amino acids. Germline V gene sequence: CDR1 MNHEY, CDR2 SVGAGI. The CDR3 region has the DNA TGTGCCAGCAGTTCTATGTACGAGCAGTACTTC. Residues: CASSSMYEQYF.

V gene TRBV5-4 combines with J gene TRBJ1-1; no clear D gene. This CDR3 has 14 amino acids. V lost 0 bases, J lost 1 base, and 7 bases lay in between. The germline gives CDR1 SGHNT, CDR2 YYREEE (reference sequence). The CDR3 protein is CASSLAAGNTEAFF. In nucleotides, the CDR3 is TGTGCCAGCAGCTTGGCCGCGGGGAACACTGAAGCTTTCTTT.